The 21 T cell receptor beta chains reported below all come from one sample, sequenced in a study of blood T cell repertoires in COVID-19. Sequenced by immunoSEQ multiplex PCR; TCRdb stores in-frame clones only, minus some. The sample yields about 200,000 clones, approximately 81% seen once. The material sequenced was peripheral blood. The receptors originated from an elderly woman with acute or convalescent COVID-19.

The V and J genes are TRBV3-1 (or the pseudogene TRBV3-2) and TRBJ1-1; D gene uncertain. Between the trimmed V and J ends, which lost 6 bases and 1 base, there was a span of 21 bases. The CDR3 runs 17 residues. Germline V lookup: CDR1 LGHDT, CDR2 YNNKEL (reference sequence). The CDR3 bases are TGTGCCAGCAGTCGCAAACCTGACATCGTCAAGAACACTGAAGCTTTCTTT. The encoded protein is CASSRKPDIVKNTEAFF.

This clone has just a few counts. The chain is built from TRBV2 and TRBJ2-7; TRBD2 might be the D (5 bases). The CDR3 has 14 amino acids. Germline values: CDR1 SNHLY, CDR2 FYNNEI. The V end lost 3 bases, the J end lost 6 bases, and 15 bases lay between the germline ends. CDR3 amino acids: CASSEYYSVGEQYF. CDR3 DNA sequence: TGTGCCAGCAGTGAGTATTATAGCGTGGGCGAGCAGTACTTC.

This sequence joins TRBV28 and TRBJ2-1; D gene uncertain. This CDR3 region has 12 residues. Looked up from germline, CDR1 is MDHEN and CDR2 is SYDVKM. Trimming left V 6 bases short and J 2 bases short, with 5 bases between. For the CDR3, the DNA is TGTGCCAGCAGCCCAACCTACAATGAGCAGTTCTTC. Amino acid sequence: CASSPTYNEQFF.

The V gene is TRBV27, the J gene TRBJ1-1, with TRBD1 matching 7 bases. V was pared by 3 bases and J by 1 base, with 5 bases of the junction left unmatched. The CDR3 has 15 amino acids. Per the germline V gene, CDR1 is MNHEY and CDR2 is SMNVEV (reference sequence). CDR3 residues: CASSFWDRKNTEAFF. Written as DNA, the CDR3 is TGTGCCAGCAGTTTCTGGGACAGAAAGAACACTGAAGCTTTCTTT.

The rearrangement joins TRBV18 to TRBJ2-3; possibly TRBD2 for D (5 bases). The germline V gene encodes CDR1 KGHSH and CDR2 LQKENI. This CDR3 has 14 residues. V lost 2 bases and J 2 bases, leaving 8 bases between the germline ends. The CDR3 region has the DNA TGTGCCAGCTCACCAACCGGGGACACAGATACGCAGTATTTT. As protein: CASSPTGDTDTQYF. Variable domain in full (rest from reference TRBV18 and TRBJ2-3): NAGVMQNPRHLVRRRGQEARLRCSPMKGHSHVYWYRQLPEEGLKFMVYLQKENIIDESGMPKERFSAEFPKEGPSILRIQQVVRGDSAAYFCASSPTGDTDTQYFGPGTRLTVL.

This clone was detected a few times. This chain uses TRBV6-2 or TRBV6-3 with TRBJ2-1, with 11 bases identical to TRBD2. The CDR3 covers 17 residues. Germline CDR1 and CDR2: MNHEY and SVGEGT. Germline trimming cut 1 base from V and 6 bases from J; bases unmatched to any gene: 8. The CDR3 reads CASSYWPLAGGSNEQFF. In DNA form, the CDR3 reads TGTGCCAGCAGTTACTGGCCTCTAGCGGGAGGTAGCAATGAGCAGTTCTTC.

The chain's CDR3 is CASSYPLPQHF. The CDR3 DNA reads TGTGCCAGCAGTTACCCTTTGCCCCAGCATTTT. This chain links TRBV6-5 with TRBJ1-5, with D unclear. V was cut by 2 bases and J by 9 bases, with 5 bases left in between. The CDR3 extends over 11 amino acids. Looked up from germline, CDR1 is MNHEY and CDR2 is SVGAGI.

The chain carries TRBV9 and TRBJ1-1; D is unresolved. This CDR3 has 12 residues. With 4 bases removed from V and 5 bases from J, the gap between germline ends came to 9 bases. Looked up from germline, CDR1 is SGDLS and CDR2 is YYNGEE. CDR3 sequence (DNA): TGTGCCAGCAGCCCGCGGCGAACTGAAGCTTTCTTT. This encodes CASSPRRTEAFF.

This chain uses TRBV5-8 with TRBJ1-4; D gene ambiguous. The CDR3 extends over 15 amino acids. Looked up from germline, CDR1 is SGHTS and CDR2 is YDEGEE. V was clipped by 4 bases and J by 7 bases, with 17 bases between them. CDR3 residues: CASSTGAKGGEKLFF. DNA of the CDR3: TGTGCCAGCAGCACTGGAGCCAAAGGCGGTGAAAAACTGTTTTTT. Drawing the rest from reference TRBV5-8 and TRBJ1-4, the complete variable domain is EAGVTQSPTHLIKTRGQQATLRCSPISGHTSVYWYQQALGLGLQFLLWYDEGEERNRGNFPPRFSGRQFPNYSSELNVNALELEDSALYLCASSTGAKGGEKLFFGSGTQLSVL.

The chain joins TRBV6-6 to TRBJ1-3; no clear D. Trimming removed 6 bases at V and 4 bases at J, with 7 bases between. The CDR3 extends over 12 amino acids. Germline loops: CDR1 MNHNY, CDR2 SVGAGI (reference sequence). CDR3 bases: TGTGCCAGCAGCCCGGGGGGAAACACCATATATTTT. Translation gives CASSPGGNTIYF.

The rearrangement uses TRBV27 and TRBJ1-1; D gene unclear. V dropped 3 bases and J dropped 5 bases, with 13 bases sitting between them. The germline V gene has CDR1 MNHEY and CDR2 SMNVEV (reference sequence). CDR3 length: 14 amino acids. The CDR3 is CASSFLGAGTEAFF. In DNA, the CDR3 is TGTGCCAGCAGTTTCTTGGGAGCGGGGACTGAAGCTTTCTTT.

The chain employs TRBV23-1 and TRBJ2-7, with a possible D match to TRBD2 (6 bases). TRBV23-1 is assigned to the ORF class and has an uncertain function. V shed 0 bases and J shed 2 bases, with 11 bases lying between them. This CDR3 contains 15 residues. CDR3 nucleotide sequence: TGCGCCAGCAGTCAATCCTCGGGGGTCCCCTACGAGCAGTACTTC. Translation: CASSQSSGVPYEQYF.

The chain employs TRBV5-1 and TRBJ1-6, with 8 nucleotides matching TRBD1. CDR1 SGHRS and CDR2 YFSETQ come from the germline V gene. The CDR3 runs to 14 residues. With 2 bases clipped from V and 12 bases from J, the junction kept 7 bases outside the gene matches. CDR3 region: CASSLETGERPLHF. The DNA for the CDR3 is TGCGCCAGCAGCTTAGAGACAGGGGAGAGACCCCTCCACTTT.

In its sample, this clone was seen once. The rearrangement links TRBV7-9 to TRBJ1-2; D ambiguous. This CDR3 comprises 13 residues. Germline CDR1 reads SEHNR; CDR2 reads FQNEAQ (reference sequence). Deletions cut 2 bases from V and 8 bases from J, with 12 bases between. CDR3 sequence: CASSLFLPVGYTF. In nucleotides, the CDR3 is TGTGCCAGCAGCTTATTCCTCCCTGTCGGCTACACCTTC.

The chain combines TRBV7-8 with TRBJ1-4; TRBD1 is a possible D gene (6 bases). The ends were cut back, 0 bases at V and 6 bases at J, with 8 bases in the middle. The CDR3 length is 14 residues. CDR1 is SGHVS and CDR2 is FQNEAQ in the germline V gene. CDR3 nucleotides: TGTGCCAGCAGCTTAGCCAGGGGAGATGAAAAACTGTTTTTT. Protein: CASSLARGDEKLFF.

This clone was seen just once. The rearrangement joins TRBV2 to TRBJ1-5; TRBD1 matches 7 bases. The length of the CDR3 is 13 residues. V shed 6 bases and J 5 bases; nucleotides not matched to a gene: 4. Germline loops: CDR1 SNHLY, CDR2 FYNNEI. CDR3 loop: CASRRDSYQPQHF. The DNA for the CDR3 is TGTGCCAGCAGGAGGGACAGCTATCAGCCCCAGCATTTT. Drawing the rest from reference TRBV2 and TRBJ1-5, the complete variable domain is EPEVTQTPSHQVTQMGQEVILRCVPISNHLYFYWYRQILGQKVEFLVSFYNNEISEKSEIFDDQFSVERPDGSNFTLKIRSTKLEDSAMYFCASRRDSYQPQHFGDGTRLSIL.

V is TRBV11-2 and J is TRBJ1-2; D unresolved. The CDR3 contains 12 residues. V dropped 5 bases and J dropped 4 bases, with 8 bases sitting between them. Germline CDR1 SGHAT, CDR2 FQNNGV. This chain's CDR3 is CASSQNVYGYTF. CDR3 coding DNA: TGTGCCAGCAGCCAAAATGTCTATGGCTACACCTTC.

The rearrangement joins TRBV20-1 to TRBJ2-3, with TRBD2 matching 11 bases. J was trimmed by 4 bases and V by 3 bases; bases with no gene match: 3. This CDR3 region has 14 residues. Germline V gene lookup returns CDR1 DFQATT and CDR2 SNEGSKA (reference sequence). The CDR3 is CSASSGRVADTQYF. In DNA, the CDR3 is TGCAGTGCTAGTAGCGGGAGGGTGGCAGATACGCAGTATTTT.

The chain employs TRBV5-4 and TRBJ2-7; 8 bases align to TRBD2. The length of the CDR3 is 13 residues. Looked up from germline, CDR1 is SGHNT and CDR2 is YYREEE (reference sequence). With V trimmed by 2 bases and J by 6 bases, 4 bases remained unmatched. The CDR3 protein is CASSFTSGGEQYF. The CDR3 coding sequence is TGTGCCAGCAGCTTCACTAGCGGCGGCGAGCAGTACTTC.

This sequence joins TRBV5-1 and TRBJ1-2; D gene unclear. CDR1 is SGHRS and CDR2 is YFSETQ in the germline V gene. There are 13 residues in the CDR3. V was clipped by 3 bases and J by 3 bases, with 9 bases between them. CDR3 sequence (DNA): TGCGCCAGCAGCTCCGACGGGGACTATGGCTACACCTTC. Translated, it gives CASSSDGDYGYTF.

The chain has TRBV19 and TRBJ2-3; 10 bases are a match to TRBD2. Germline trimming cut 7 bases from V and 2 bases from J; bases unmatched to any gene: 3. The CDR3 runs to 14 residues. CDR1 and CDR2 from the germline V gene are LNHDA and SQIVND (reference sequence). The CDR3 DNA reads TGTGCCAGTAAACTAGCGGGACCCACAGATACGCAGTATTTT. Encoded protein: CASKLAGPTDTQYF.